This paragraph covers one T cell receptor beta chain sequence. Its antigen remains undetermined. Base qualities are not provided; no much larger clone lies one nucleotide away. Other nucleotide sequences from this sample produce the same CDR3. This specimen comes from a study of cytomegalovirus exposure and HLA in healthy donors (dated by TCRdb to 2016 to 2017). About the investigation overall: A later analysis indicated that the 95 to 150 validation repertoires were generated on the platform also employed for the roughly 720 repertoires of the first cohort. The study was designed to test whether signatures of past pathogen exposure could be identified by cataloging public T cell receptors. Along with the 666-subject first cohort, a separate validation cohort of roughly 110 different subjects was used. The study combined high-throughput TCR immunosequencing, statistical association of individual TCRs with disease status, and machine learning to predict cytomegalovirus infection status.

The library was made by the immunoSEQ multiplex PCR assay. The paper's processing steps were these. A statistical classification framework was built to diagnose cytomegalovirus status from the catalog of TCR beta chain sequences. TCRdb re-hosts the immuneACCESS table, in-frame sequences only. Its copies lack some clones; in the studies checked, an unresolved V gene accounts for under half of them, and the cause for the rest is not known. That table supplies the V and J calls and clone size; D and trimming were determined from the DNA. Within this sample are approximately 270,000 clones, with about 86% of them counted one time only. Approximately 1% of the sample is held by the ten biggest clonotypes. The germline V gene provides CDR1 SQVTM and CDR2 ANQGSEA. At the junction V is shortened by 0 bases and J by 8 bases; bases outside the gene matches: 8. The CDR3, from cysteine to phenylalanine, totals 14 residues. Left in the record is the CDR3 DNA by itself, 42 bases read in frame from the first base.

Overall study outcomes, separate from this receptor: All 120 or so repertoires were used to score co-occurrence in the validation cohort in a later analysis, because that analysis had no HLA typing for the cohort. A few of the identified cytomegalovirus-associated TCR beta chains were confirmed in vitro to be specific for cytomegalovirus antigens. Cytomegalovirus status was reported to be diagnosed by the classifier with high specificity and sensitivity in both the original and validation cohorts. The authors suggested that the approach could potentially be extended to other disease states and immunological phenotypes. The study gave a list of roughly 150 TCR beta chains associated with cytomegalovirus. Across donors, most TCR sequences were observed very rarely, whereas some public TCRs were present in many individuals. Subsequent analysis determined that TCRs grouped into clusters in the first cohort also showed a tendency toward co-occurrence across the 120 validation repertoires, and 85% to 95% of cluster scores exceeded 0.

Donors formed part of the validation cohort, which comprised 120 subjects and was distinct from the first cohort of over 500 subjects. The V and J segments used are TRBV29-1 and TRBJ1-1, with 8 central nucleotides matching TRBD1. Source material: PBMCs. This sequence originates from a woman aged 18-29 years in good health and CMV-seronegative. The CDR3 protein: CSVEDQAGGTEAFF. The DNA is TGCAGCGTTGAAGATCAGGCAGGGGGCACCGAAGCTTTCTTT.